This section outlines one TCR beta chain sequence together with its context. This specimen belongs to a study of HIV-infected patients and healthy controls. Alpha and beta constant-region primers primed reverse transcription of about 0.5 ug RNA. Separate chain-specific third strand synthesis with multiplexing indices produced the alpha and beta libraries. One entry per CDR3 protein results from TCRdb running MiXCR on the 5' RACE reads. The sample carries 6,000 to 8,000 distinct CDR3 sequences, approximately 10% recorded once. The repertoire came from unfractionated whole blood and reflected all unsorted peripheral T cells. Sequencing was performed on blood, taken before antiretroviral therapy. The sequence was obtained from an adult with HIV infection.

Here the CDR3 DNA reads TGTGCCAGCAGCCTTCCGGGACTATCTTCACGTTCCTACAATGAGCAGTTCTTC. Its translation: CASSLPGLSSRSYNEQFF. V gene TRBV7-2 combines with J gene TRBJ2-1, with TRBD2 identical over 7 bases. V was pared by 5 bases and J by 1 base, with 14 bases of the junction left unmatched. The germline gives CDR1 SGHTA, CDR2 FQGNSA. This CDR3 has 18 residues.